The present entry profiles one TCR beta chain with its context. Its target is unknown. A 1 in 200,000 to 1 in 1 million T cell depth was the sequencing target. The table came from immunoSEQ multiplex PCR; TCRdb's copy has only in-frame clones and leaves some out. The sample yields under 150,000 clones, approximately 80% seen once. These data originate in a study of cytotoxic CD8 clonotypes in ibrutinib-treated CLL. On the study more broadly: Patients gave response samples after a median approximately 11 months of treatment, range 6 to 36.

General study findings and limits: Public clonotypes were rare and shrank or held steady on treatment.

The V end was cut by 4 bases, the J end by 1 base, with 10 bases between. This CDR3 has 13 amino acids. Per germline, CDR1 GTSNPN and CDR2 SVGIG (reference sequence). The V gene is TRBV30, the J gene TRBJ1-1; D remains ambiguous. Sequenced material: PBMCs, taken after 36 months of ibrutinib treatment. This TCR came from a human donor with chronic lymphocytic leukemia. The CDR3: CAWTADPNTEAFF. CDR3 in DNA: TGTGCCTGGACGGCAGACCCGAACACTGAAGCTTTCTTT. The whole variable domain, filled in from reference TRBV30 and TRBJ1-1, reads SQTIHQWPATLVQPVGSPLSLECTVEGTSNPNLYWYRQAAGRGLQLLFYSVGIGQISSEVPQNLSASRPQDRQFILSSKKLLLSDSGFYLCAWTADPNTEAFFGQGTRLTVV.